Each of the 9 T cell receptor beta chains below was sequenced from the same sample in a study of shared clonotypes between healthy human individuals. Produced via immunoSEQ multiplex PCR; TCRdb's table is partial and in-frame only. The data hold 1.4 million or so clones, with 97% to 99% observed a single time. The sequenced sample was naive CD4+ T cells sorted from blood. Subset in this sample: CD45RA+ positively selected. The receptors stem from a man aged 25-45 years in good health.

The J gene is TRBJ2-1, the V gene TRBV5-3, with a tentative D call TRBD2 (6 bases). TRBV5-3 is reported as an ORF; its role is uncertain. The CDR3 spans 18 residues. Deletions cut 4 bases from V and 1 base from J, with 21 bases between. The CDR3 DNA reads TGTGCCAGAAGCCCCTATGAAGACGTTGGGAGGTCCTACAATGAGCAGTTCTTC. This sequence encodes CARSPYEDVGRSYNEQFF.

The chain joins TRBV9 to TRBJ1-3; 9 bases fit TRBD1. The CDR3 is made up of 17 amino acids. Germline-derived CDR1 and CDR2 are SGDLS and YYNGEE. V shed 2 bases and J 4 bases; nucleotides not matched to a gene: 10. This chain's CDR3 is CASSVSSRDREGNTIYF. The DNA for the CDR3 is TGTGCCAGCAGCGTGTCTTCCCGGGACAGGGAGGGAAACACCATATATTTT.

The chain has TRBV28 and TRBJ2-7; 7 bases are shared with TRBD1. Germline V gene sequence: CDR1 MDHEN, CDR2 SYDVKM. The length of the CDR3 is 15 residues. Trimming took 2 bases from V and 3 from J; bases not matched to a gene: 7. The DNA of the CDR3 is TGTGCCAGCAGTTTAGGGACAGCTACTTACTACGAGCAGTACTTC. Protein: CASSLGTATYYEQYF.

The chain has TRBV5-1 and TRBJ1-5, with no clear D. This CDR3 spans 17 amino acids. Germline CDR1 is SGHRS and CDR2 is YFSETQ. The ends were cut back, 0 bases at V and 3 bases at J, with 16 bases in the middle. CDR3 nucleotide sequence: TGCGCCAGCAGCTTGGAATTGGGAATGGGATACAATCAGCCCCAGCATTTT. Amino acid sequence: CASSLELGMGYNQPQHF. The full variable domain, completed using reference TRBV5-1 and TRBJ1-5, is KAGVTQTPRYLIKTRGQQVTLSCSPISGHRSVSWYQQTPGQGLQFLFEYFSETQRNKGNFPGRFSGRQFSNSRSEMNVSTLELGDSALYLCASSLELGMGYNQPQHFGDGTRLSIL.

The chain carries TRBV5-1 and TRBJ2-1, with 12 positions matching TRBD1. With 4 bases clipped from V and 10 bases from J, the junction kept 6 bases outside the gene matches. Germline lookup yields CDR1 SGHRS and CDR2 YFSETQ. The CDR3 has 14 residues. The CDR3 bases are TGCGCCAGCAGCAAGGGACAGGGGGCGCACGAGCAGTTCTTC. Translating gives CASSKGQGAHEQFF.

As DNA, the CDR3 is TGTGCCAGCAGTGAAGGACAGGGGGCACACAATGAGCAGTTCTTC. This codes for CASSEGQGAHNEQFF. V usage is TRBV7-9 and J usage is TRBJ2-1; 11 bases fit TRBD1. Germline V gene sequence: CDR1 SEHNR, CDR2 FQNEAQ (reference sequence). Unmatched junction bases numbered 6, after V lost 6 bases and J lost 5 bases. This CDR3 region has 15 residues.

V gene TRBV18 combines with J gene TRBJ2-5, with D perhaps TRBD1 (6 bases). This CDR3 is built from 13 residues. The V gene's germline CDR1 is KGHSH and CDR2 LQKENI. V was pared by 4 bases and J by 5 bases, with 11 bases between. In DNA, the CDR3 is TGTGCCAGCTCACAGGGACATGAGGAGACCCAGTACTTC. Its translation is CASSQGHEETQYF. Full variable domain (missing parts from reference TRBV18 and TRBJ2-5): NAGVMQNPRHLVRRRGQEARLRCSPMKGHSHVYWYRQLPEEGLKFMVYLQKENIIDESGMPKERFSAEFPKEGPSILRIQQVVRGDSAAYFCASSQGHEETQYFGPGTRLLVL.

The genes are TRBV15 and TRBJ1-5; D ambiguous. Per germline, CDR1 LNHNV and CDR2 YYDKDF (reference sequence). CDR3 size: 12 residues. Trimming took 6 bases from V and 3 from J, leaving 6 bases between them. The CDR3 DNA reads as TGTGCCACCAGGAGTGTCAATCAGCCCCAGCATTTT. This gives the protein CATRSVNQPQHF.

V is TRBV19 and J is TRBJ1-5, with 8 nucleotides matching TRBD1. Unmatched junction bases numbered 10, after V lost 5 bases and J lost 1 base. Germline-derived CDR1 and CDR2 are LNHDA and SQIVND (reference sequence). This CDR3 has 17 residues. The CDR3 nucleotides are TGTGCCAGTAGTCGATATATTGGGACAGGAAGCAATCAGCCCCAGCATTTT. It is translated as CASSRYIGTGSNQPQHF.